This T cell receptor beta chain originates from a study of T-cell memory formation after mild COVID-19. There are 16 residues in the CDR3. J was trimmed by 2 bases and V by 5 bases; bases with no gene match: 11. Germline CDR1 ENHRY, CDR2 SYGVKD. Via MiXCR, TCRdb re-called the 5' RACE reads, giving one row per CDR3 protein. Among more than 300,000 distinct CDR3 sequences listed, 14% were seen once. This chain joins TRBV10-3 and TRBJ2-7, with 8 bases lining up with TRBD1. The TCR sequence derives from a man aged 18 to 30 who had mild COVID-19 (a few samples of this study predate the infection). Cell type and time point are not known. The sequenced sample was PBMCs or a T cell subset sorted from them (not recorded which). The CDR3 sequence is CAISLTAGQGTYEQYV. DNA for the CDR3: TGTGCCATCAGTCTCACAGCAGGACAGGGTACCTACGAGCAGTACGTC.